The T cell receptor (beta chain) described here comes from a study of blood T cell repertoires in COVID-19. Study-level information: From the United States, Italy and Spain came samples of acute and convalescent COVID-19.

The CDR3 is 13 residues long. Germline lookup yields CDR1 SNHLY and CDR2 FYNNEI. The junction had 9 bases not matched to a gene; V was cut back by 8 bases and J by 8 bases. Per the original data handling: It was from reference gene primer amplification that nucleated cell counts were estimated. Here immunoSEQ multiplex PCR was the method, and the copy in TCRdb shows in-frame clones only, minus some. V and J calls and clone size follow that table, whereas D and trimming were derived from the DNA. Of some 350,000 clones in the sample, more than 75% were seen once. The specimen was PBMCs or T cells enriched from blood (not recorded which). The receptor was derived from a woman in her 30s who had recovered from COVID-19. The chain is built from TRBV2 and TRBJ1-2, with 9 bases aligning to TRBD1. The DNA of the CDR3 is TGTGCCAGCGGAGGACAGGGGTACGGGGGCTACACCTTC. Translating it yields CASGGQGYGGYTF.